This record concerns one T cell receptor beta chain sequence. Antigen specificity is unknown. This record belongs to a study of T-cell memory formation after mild COVID-19. Study summary: TCR clusters largely stayed donor specific. Overall study results and limits: Nothing showed for sure that second-wave clones peaking on day 37 were SARS-CoV-2 specific. A balance of CD4 and CD8 characterized clones contracting day 15 to 85, whereas later expanders leaned CD4+.

5'RACE primed from the constant segment yielded TCR alpha and TCR beta cDNA libraries bearing sample barcodes and UMIs. Using its own MiXCR run on the 5' RACE reads, TCRdb lists one record per CDR3 protein. The sample has 410,000 or so distinct CDR3 sequences; about 25% are singletons. The sequence was collected from an adult woman who had mild COVID-19 (a few samples of this study predate the infection). Cell type and time point are not known. The sequenced sample was PBMCs or a T cell subset sorted from them (not recorded which).

The CDR3 here is CASSSGENTGELFF. The CDR3 nucleotides read TGTGCCAGCAGTTCCGGGGAGAACACCGGGGAGCTGTTTTTT. This chain links TRBV12-3 or TRBV12-4 with TRBJ2-2, with D possibly matching TRBD2 (5 bases). Trimming took off 4 bases at V and 1 base at J, with 7 bases between the two ends. CDR3 size: 14 residues.